The 12 T cell receptor beta chains below all came from one sample that was sequenced in a study of T cell responses to AZD1222 COVID-19 vaccine. The table came from immunoSEQ multiplex PCR; TCRdb's copy has only in-frame clones and leaves some out. This repertoire shows around 95,000 clones, about 93% found once; its top ten account for more than 1.5%. The source material was peripheral blood, sampled on day 0 of AZD1222 vaccination. The receptors were sampled from an adult in good health.

The gene calls are TRBV5-1 and TRBJ2-5; tentative D call: TRBD1 (6 bases). Germline V CDR1 and CDR2: SGHRS, YFSETQ. Trimming took 6 bases from V and 7 from J, leaving 16 bases between them. The CDR3 totals 13 residues. The CDR3 DNA reads TGCGCCAGCAAGGACGGGGAAGGGGGGACCCAGTACTTC. Amino acid sequence: CASKDGEGGTQYF.

V is TRBV6-5 and J is TRBJ2-7, with TRBD1 identical over 8 bases. The germline gives CDR1 MNHEY, CDR2 SVGAGI. J was trimmed by 0 bases and V by 8 bases; bases with no gene match: 9. The CDR3 length is 15 residues. CDR3 nucleotide sequence: TGTGCCAGCGCCCCGACAGGGGTCAGCTCCTACGAGCAGTACTTC. This codes for CASAPTGVSSYEQYF.

The chain joins TRBV7-9 to TRBJ2-7; 8 nucleotides align to TRBD1. Germline V gene sequence: CDR1 SEHNR, CDR2 FQNEAQ (reference sequence). The J segment lost 0 bases and the V segment lost 3 bases, leaving 7 bases of the junction unmatched. CDR3 length: 16 residues. The CDR3 sequence: CASSFERGQDSYEQYF. The DNA of the CDR3 is TGTGCCAGCAGCTTCGAAAGGGGACAGGACTCCTACGAGCAGTACTTC.

The J gene is TRBJ1-5, the V gene TRBV19; TRBD1 agrees at 8 bases. V shed 4 bases, J shed 0 bases, and the junction held 11 bases outside the gene matches. Per germline, CDR1 LNHDA and CDR2 SQIVND (reference sequence). The CDR3 spans 18 residues. In DNA, the CDR3 is TGTGCCAGTAGTACAATCGGACAGGGCCGACATAGCAATCAGCCCCAGCATTTT. Protein: CASSTIGQGRHSNQPQHF.

This rearrangement joins TRBV5-8 to TRBJ2-7; D perhaps matches TRBD2 (6 bases). Trimming cost V 0 bases and J 7 bases, with 17 bases left between them. CDR3 length equals 15 residues. The germline gives CDR1 SGHTS, CDR2 YDEGEE. Here the CDR3 reads CASSLDPQEGREQYF. The DNA for the CDR3 is TGTGCCAGCAGCTTGGACCCCCAAGAGGGGAGGGAGCAGTACTTC.

The chain employs TRBV25-1 and TRBJ1-1, with D maybe TRBD1 (5 bases). The germline V gene encodes CDR1 MGHDK and CDR2 SYGVNS. V dropped 0 bases and J dropped 4 bases, with 9 bases sitting between them. The CDR3 is 14 residues long. The chain's CDR3 is CASSEYRGSTEAFF. DNA of the CDR3: TGTGCCAGCAGTGAATATAGGGGCAGCACTGAAGCTTTCTTT.

This sequence joins TRBV29-1 and TRBJ2-2; perhaps TRBD1 as D (5 bases). Germline CDR1 and CDR2: SQVTM and ANQGSEA. CDR3 length: 14 amino acids. The germline V and J ends were trimmed by 5 bases and 4 bases, with 14 bases remaining between them. CDR3 sequence (DNA): TGCAGCGTTATGGCCAGGGATGGCACCGGGGAGCTGTTTTTT. This codes for CSVMARDGTGELFF.

The J gene is TRBJ1-6, the V gene TRBV4-2; possible D gene TRBD1, 6 bases. Germline values: CDR1 LGHNA, CDR2 YNFKEQ. The CDR3 is made up of 12 amino acids. Deletions cut 7 bases from V and 9 bases from J, with 10 bases between. The CDR3 bases are TGTGCCAGCACCGGGGGCCCTTCACCCCTCCACTTT. Translating it yields CASTGGPSPLHF.

V is TRBV7-2 and J is TRBJ1-2, with TRBD1 as a possible D gene (6 bases). This CDR3 region has 17 residues. Germline-derived CDR1 and CDR2 are SGHTA and FQGNSA. The ends were cut back, 0 bases at V and 3 bases at J, with 17 bases in the middle. The CDR3 protein is CASSLALTGSRDYGYTF. The CDR3 DNA follows: TGTGCCAGCAGCTTAGCACTCACAGGGTCGAGGGACTATGGCTACACCTTC.

This chain links TRBV6-5 with TRBJ2-2; 8 bases agree with TRBD1. This CDR3 is 14 amino acids long. With 9 bases clipped from V and 6 bases from J, the junction kept 9 bases outside the gene matches. In germline, CDR1 is MNHEY, CDR2 SVGAGI. CDR3 sequence: CARGRQGAAGELFF. DNA of the CDR3: TGTGCCAGGGGTCGGCAGGGGGCGGCCGGGGAGCTGTTTTTT.

The V and J genes are TRBV27 and TRBJ2-2; 9 bases are a match to TRBD1. Per the germline V gene, CDR1 is MNHEY and CDR2 is SMNVEV (reference sequence). V shed 4 bases, J shed 5 bases, and the junction held 14 bases outside the gene matches. The CDR3 contains 18 residues. CDR3 DNA: TGTGCCAGCAGTTCCAGGACAGGGGAGGGTCGAACTACCGGGGAGCTGTTTTTT. It translates to CASSSRTGEGRTTGELFF.

The V and J genes are TRBV12-3 or TRBV12-4 and TRBJ2-1, with D hard to call. CDR3 length equals 12 residues. V lost 2 bases, J lost 7 bases, and 6 bases lay in between. The CDR3, as DNA: TGTGCCAGCAGTTTATCCCAAAATGAGCAGTTCTTC. Its translation: CASSLSQNEQFF.